Shown below are 28 T cell receptor beta chains from a single sample sequenced in a study of cytomegalovirus exposure and HLA in healthy donors. In the PCR, 60 Vbeta and 13 Jbeta primers were used. Produced via immunoSEQ multiplex PCR; TCRdb's table is partial and in-frame only. The sample carries about 150,000 clones, 55% to 70% recorded once. The sequenced material came from PBMCs. The receptors come from a woman in her twenties or thirties in good health and CMV-seropositive.

The genes are TRBV5-1 and TRBJ1-2; D is undetermined. V was shortened by 0 bases and J by 2 bases, with 11 bases between the two germline ends. The CDR3 loop spans 15 amino acids. The germline V gene encodes CDR1 SGHRS and CDR2 YFSETQ. CDR3 protein: CASSLEGGLNYGYTF. CDR3 nucleotides: TGCGCCAGCAGCTTGGAAGGAGGGCTGAACTATGGCTACACCTTC.

The rearrangement uses TRBV7-2 and TRBJ1-3; D not certain. Germline lookup yields CDR1 SGHTA and CDR2 FQGNSA. Trimming pared 6 bases from V and 2 bases from J, leaving 8 bases between. The CDR3 covers 13 residues. CDR3 coding DNA: TGTGCCAGCAGTTCGCAGACTGGAAACACCATATATTTT. This gives the protein CASSSQTGNTIYF.

The rearrangement joins TRBV28 to TRBJ2-7, with 11 bases identical to TRBD1. This CDR3 spans 14 amino acids. After removal of 3 bases from V and 5 bases from J, the junction contained 3 bases not matched to a gene. The germline V gene has CDR1 MDHEN and CDR2 SYDVKM. The DNA for the CDR3 is TGTGCCAGCAGTTTTGGACAGGGGGCCCACGAGCAGTACTTC. Translated, it gives CASSFGQGAHEQYF.

This clone was counted once. This chain joins TRBV2 and TRBJ2-2, with D possibly being TRBD1 (6 bases). Trimming removed 6 bases at V and 6 bases at J, with 11 bases between. Germline-derived CDR1 and CDR2 are SNHLY and FYNNEI. The CDR3 is 13 amino acids. The CDR3 coding sequence is TGTGCCAGCAGGGCGGACAGTTCCGGGGAGCTGTTTTTT. Amino acid sequence: CASRADSSGELFF.

The rearrangement joins TRBV4-1 to TRBJ2-1; 7 bases map to TRBD1. Germline CDR1 is MGHRA and CDR2 is YSYEKL. Trimming took 5 bases from V and 6 from J; bases not matched to a gene: 10. This CDR3 comprises 15 residues. The CDR3 here is CASSRPADRANEQFF. CDR3 nucleotide sequence: TGCGCCAGCAGCAGACCAGCCGACAGGGCCAATGAGCAGTTCTTC.

This chain joins TRBV21-1 and TRBJ2-1; TRBD1 is the table's D call, not checked against the DNA. TRBV21-1 is given as a pseudogene. The length of the CDR3 is 17 residues. The CDR3 DNA sequence: TGTGCCAGCAGCCAAGATCGGGACAGAATTCGGACATGTGAGCAGTTCTTC. Translated, it gives CASSQDRDRIRTCEQFF.

The chain has TRBV4-2 and TRBJ2-7; 8 nucleotides align to TRBD2. The CDR3 totals 16 residues. J lost 3 bases, V lost 4 bases, and 11 bases had no gene match. Germline lookup yields CDR1 LGHNA and CDR2 YNFKEQ. CDR3 loop: CASSPRRGDGNYEQYF. DNA of the CDR3: TGTGCCAGCAGCCCGAGGCGGGGGGATGGGAACTACGAGCAGTACTTC.

In DNA form, the CDR3 reads TGTGCCAGCAGTGAAGGTGTAGCGGGAGTGTACGAGCAGTACTTC. Amino acid sequence: CASSEGVAGVYEQYF. The genes are TRBV6-1 and TRBJ2-5, with 9 nucleotides matching TRBD2. TRBJ2-7 matches the DNA end more closely, so the J call is doubtful. The CDR3 has 15 residues. Germline V CDR1 and CDR2: MNHNS, SASEGT.

V gene TRBV25-1 combines with J gene TRBJ2-7, with D perhaps TRBD1 (6 bases). Germline V gives CDR1 MGHDK, CDR2 SYGVNS. The CDR3 has 13 residues. Trimming stripped 8 bases from V and 3 bases from J, with 14 bases between. This CDR3 reads CASSSTGIYEQYF. The CDR3 DNA reads TGTGCCAGCTCGAGTACAGGGATCTACGAGCAGTACTTC.

This clone was recorded a few times. The rearrangement joins TRBV5-1 to TRBJ2-3; 10 bases match TRBD2. V lost 4 bases, J lost 4 bases, and 9 bases stayed unmatched. Germline values: CDR1 SGHRS, CDR2 YFSETQ. The CDR3 is 16 residues long. The CDR3, as DNA: TGCGCCAGCAGCCTGGGTATAAGCGGGGGGGCAGATACGCAGTATTTT. It specifies CASSLGISGGADTQYF.

The gene calls are TRBV14 and TRBJ1-1; 7 bases are a match to TRBD1. There are 15 residues in the CDR3. Per the germline V gene, CDR1 is SGHDN and CDR2 is FVKESK. V shed 2 bases, J shed 0 bases, and the junction held 3 bases outside the gene matches. The CDR3: CASSQNRGLNTEAFF. CDR3 sequence (DNA): TGTGCCAGCAGCCAAAACAGGGGCCTGAACACTGAAGCTTTCTTT.

The J gene is TRBJ1-6, the V gene TRBV19; no clear D gene. The CDR3 has 15 amino acids. With 2 bases removed from V and 9 bases from J, the gap between germline ends came to 14 bases. CDR1 LNHDA and CDR2 SQIVND come from the germline V gene (reference sequence). This CDR3 reads CASSISRGNGSPLHF. CDR3 bases: TGTGCCAGTAGTATATCACGGGGTAACGGTTCACCCCTCCACTTT.

The gene calls are TRBV11-2 and TRBJ2-7, with 7 positions matching TRBD2. Germline V CDR1 and CDR2: SGHAT, FQNNGV. The CDR3 spans 13 residues. V lost 4 bases to trimming and J lost 2 bases; unmatched junction nucleotides: 2. DNA for the CDR3: TGTGCCAGCAGCTGGGGGGGACCCTACGAGCAGTACTTC. This translates into CASSWGGPYEQYF.

This clone was seen a single time. The chain combines TRBV6-1 with TRBJ1-1; D is possibly TRBD1 (6 bases). With 3 bases removed from V and 5 bases from J, the gap between germline ends came to 16 bases. This CDR3 spans 15 amino acids. CDR1 is MNHNS, CDR2 SASEGT, per germline. CDR3 nucleotides: TGTGCCAGCAGTGATACTAACAGGGTATATACTGAAGCTTTCTTT. This gives the protein CASSDTNRVYTEAFF.

The chain joins TRBV5-4 to TRBJ2-1; 9 nucleotides line up with TRBD2. The CDR3 has 15 residues. V was pared by 0 bases and J by 8 bases, with 6 bases of the junction left unmatched. Germline V gene sequence: CDR1 SGHNT, CDR2 YYREEE (reference sequence). The CDR3 sequence is CASSLDSGSFYEQFF. The CDR3 nucleotides are TGTGCCAGCAGCTTGGATAGCGGGAGTTTCTATGAGCAGTTCTTC.

This chain joins TRBV6-6 and TRBJ2-7; D perhaps matches TRBD2 (6 bases). V gave up 5 bases and J gave up 4 bases, with 9 bases separating them. This CDR3 is built from 12 residues. Germline assignment: CDR1 MNHNY and CDR2 SVGAGI (reference sequence). CDR3 DNA sequence: TGTGCCAGCAGTCGGGACTTTTACGAGCAGTACTTC. Its protein is CASSRDFYEQYF.

In nucleotides, the CDR3 is TGTGCCAGTAGCCTTACTAGCGGGAGTAGCGTTGAGCAGTTCTTC. As protein: CASSLTSGSSVEQFF. The rearrangement links TRBV19 to TRBJ2-1; TRBD2 agrees at 11 bases. The CDR3 is made up of 15 amino acids. CDR1 and CDR2 (germline): LNHDA, SQIVND (reference sequence). V lost 6 bases, J lost 9 bases, and 10 bases stayed unmatched.

This clone was counted a few times. DNA of the CDR3: TGTGCCAGCAGCCTACCAAATGGACTAGCGGGGAGCAATGAGCAGTTCTTC. Protein: CASSLPNGLAGSNEQFF. The J gene is TRBJ2-1, the V gene TRBV5-4; the match to TRBD2 covers 12 bases. The CDR3 is 17 amino acids. With V trimmed by 4 bases and J by 6 bases, 11 bases remained unmatched. In germline, CDR1 is SGHNT, CDR2 YYREEE (reference sequence).

The rearrangement links TRBV6-5 to TRBJ1-2; maybe TRBD1 (6 bases). Trimming stripped 5 bases from V and 2 bases from J, with 12 bases between. The CDR3 extends over 14 amino acids. Germline-derived CDR1 and CDR2 are MNHEY and SVGAGI. CDR3 coding DNA: TGTGCCAGCAGTCGACACAGGGCCAACTATGGCTACACCTTC. Translation: CASSRHRANYGYTF.

CDR3 sequence: CASSLVREGYGYTF. In DNA form, the CDR3 reads TGCGCCAGCAGCTTGGTCAGGGAGGGTTATGGCTACACCTTC. The V gene is TRBV5-1, the J gene TRBJ1-2; possible D gene TRBD1, 5 bases. V shed 0 bases and J shed 5 bases, with 11 bases lying between them. Germline CDR1 is SGHRS and CDR2 is YFSETQ. The CDR3 is 14 residues long.

The chain uses TRBV19 and TRBJ1-2; D is ambiguous. Germline V gives CDR1 LNHDA, CDR2 SQIVND (reference sequence). CDR3 length equals 10 residues. V was shortened by 9 bases and J by 5 bases, with 7 bases between the two germline ends. The CDR3, as DNA: TGTGCCAGCGGAGGGTATGGCTACACCTTC. It yields the protein CASGGYGYTF.

This chain links TRBV5-1 with TRBJ1-2; 10 bases map to TRBD1. This CDR3 region has 14 residues. V was pared by 0 bases and J by 6 bases, with 2 bases of the junction left unmatched. Germline V gene data show CDR1 as SGHRS and CDR2 as YFSETQ. The CDR3 is CASSLAGTGDGYTF. In DNA, the CDR3 is TGCGCCAGCAGCTTGGCCGGGACAGGGGATGGCTACACCTTC. Based on the CDR3 plus reference TRBV5-1 and TRBJ1-2, the full variable domain is KAGVTQTPRYLIKTRGQQVTLSCSPISGHRSVSWYQQTPGQGLQFLFEYFSETQRNKGNFPGRFSGRQFSNSRSEMNVSTLELGDSALYLCASSLAGTGDGYTFGSGTRLTVV.

V and J are TRBV4-1 and TRBJ2-7; possible D gene TRBD1, 6 bases. V dropped 3 bases and J dropped 3 bases, with 12 bases sitting between them. CDR1 is MGHRA and CDR2 is YSYEKL in the germline V gene. This CDR3 is 14 amino acids long. The CDR3 loop reads CASSQGAPGYEQYF. CDR3 bases: TGCGCCAGCAGCCAGGGGGCCCCGGGCTACGAGCAGTACTTC.

J is TRBJ2-3 and V is TRBV10-3; 15 positions agree with TRBD2. Unmatched junction bases numbered 13, after V lost 5 bases and J lost 4 bases. Germline V gene sequence: CDR1 ENHRY, CDR2 SYGVKD. CDR3 size: 19 residues. CDR3 sequence reads: CAISSPRTSGGAGPDTQYF. The CDR3 DNA reads TGTGCCATCAGTAGCCCCCGGACTAGCGGGGGGGCGGGTCCAGATACGCAGTATTTT.

This chain joins TRBV19 and TRBJ2-5; the match to TRBD1 covers 9 bases. CDR3 length equals 14 residues. With 4 bases clipped from V and 4 bases from J, the junction kept 4 bases outside the gene matches. Germline-derived CDR1 and CDR2 are LNHDA and SQIVND (reference sequence). CDR3 loop: CASSKTGGLETQYF. The CDR3 region has the DNA TGTGCCAGTAGTAAAACAGGGGGCCTAGAGACCCAGTACTTC.

This clone showed up just once. Here the CDR3 DNA reads TGCGCCAGCAGCTTGGGGCACGGGGGGGAAGAGACCCAGTACTTC. This gives the protein CASSLGHGGEETQYF. This chain joins TRBV5-1 and TRBJ2-5; 8 bases map to TRBD2. The J segment lost 3 bases and the V segment lost 0 bases, leaving 4 bases of the junction unmatched. CDR3 length: 15 amino acids. The germline gives CDR1 SGHRS, CDR2 YFSETQ.

This chain links TRBV9 with TRBJ1-5; the match to TRBD1 covers 10 bases. Germline loops: CDR1 SGDLS, CDR2 YYNGEE. This CDR3 comprises 15 residues. The J segment lost 6 bases and the V segment lost 2 bases, leaving 5 bases of the junction unmatched. CDR3 nucleotide sequence: TGTGCCAGCAGCGTGACAGGGGGCGCAGGTCAGCCCCAGCATTTT. Amino acid sequence: CASSVTGGAGQPQHF.

Worth noting for this clone: The identical CDR3 is also encoded by other nucleotide sequences in the sample. The rearrangement uses TRBV2 and TRBJ1-1; D might be TRBD1 (6 bases). The V and J ends lost 8 bases and 2 bases respectively, with 12 bases between them. Per the germline V gene, CDR1 is SNHLY and CDR2 is FYNNEI. The CDR3 is 13 amino acids. Here the CDR3 reads CASRGQPNTEAFF. DNA for the CDR3: TGTGCCAGCCGAGGACAGCCCAACACTGAAGCTTTCTTT.